This entry lists 15 T cell receptor beta chains sequenced from one sample in a study of OX40 agonist ivuxolimab in advanced cancers. Generated by immunoSEQ multiplex PCR, the TCRdb table keeps only in-frame clones and is missing some. The table shows 80,000 to 85,000 clones, with 70% to 90% occurring only once. The starting material was CD4+ or CD8+ T cells sorted from blood, obtained in a trial of the OX40 agonist ivuxolimab. All receptors derive from an adult with an advanced solid tumor such as melanoma, head and neck, liver or kidney cancer.

This clone was seen a few times. The chain couples TRBV7-2 to TRBJ1-5; D possibly corresponds to TRBD1 (6 bases). The CDR3 loop spans 13 amino acids. The germline V and J ends were trimmed by 5 bases and 6 bases, with 11 bases remaining between them. CDR1 and CDR2 (germline): SGHTA, FQGNSA. Here the CDR3 reads CASSPQGAQPQHF. DNA for the CDR3: TGTGCCAGCAGCCCACAGGGAGCTCAGCCCCAGCATTTT.

V usage is TRBV19 and J usage is TRBJ2-3, with D possibly being TRBD2 (5 bases). Per the germline V gene, CDR1 is LNHDA and CDR2 is SQIVND (reference sequence). The CDR3 runs to 14 residues. V was clipped by 4 bases and J by 11 bases, with 19 bases between them. The CDR3 DNA sequence: TGTGCCAGTAGTACCGTTGGACTTCAAAGTGTGCAGTATTTT. The encoded protein is CASSTVGLQSVQYF.

The genes are TRBV5-6 and TRBJ1-2; no firm D call. CDR3 length: 14 residues. CDR1 is SGHDT and CDR2 is YYEEEE in the germline V gene. V shed 2 bases and J shed 2 bases, with 10 bases lying between them. The CDR3 spells CASSLKRENYGYTF. The CDR3, as DNA: TGTGCCAGCAGCTTAAAGAGGGAAAACTATGGCTACACCTTC.

The chain carries TRBV29-1 and TRBJ1-5; the D gene is possibly TRBD1 (5 bases). The germline gives CDR1 SQVTM, CDR2 ANQGSEA. V lost 6 bases, J lost 8 bases, and 17 bases lay in between. There are 13 residues in the CDR3. DNA for the CDR3: TGCAGCGTCGGACAATCCCCTGGAGAGCCCCAGCATTTT. Encoded protein: CSVGQSPGEPQHF.

The chain employs TRBV7-2 and TRBJ1-1, with 8 bases identical to TRBD1. The V gene end was trimmed by 5 bases and the J gene end by 5 bases; junction bases not matched to a gene: 10. Germline assignment: CDR1 SGHTA and CDR2 FQGNSA. The CDR3 spans 15 residues. The CDR3, as DNA: TGTGCCAGCAGCCCTGGGACAGGCTTTAGGACTGAAGCTTTCTTT. Translation: CASSPGTGFRTEAFF.

The J gene is TRBJ1-4, the V gene TRBV5-1; 7 bases fit TRBD1. This CDR3 comprises 15 residues. In germline, CDR1 is SGHRS, CDR2 YFSETQ. V lost 5 bases, J lost 7 bases, and 11 bases stayed unmatched. CDR3 nucleotide sequence: TGCGCCAGCAGTTTACAGGGGACCACGGGTGAAAAACTGTTTTTT. Translated: CASSLQGTTGEKLFF. The full variable domain, rest sourced from reference TRBV5-1 and TRBJ1-4, is KAGVTQTPRYLIKTRGQQVTLSCSPISGHRSVSWYQQTPGQGLQFLFEYFSETQRNKGNFPGRFSGRQFSNSRSEMNVSTLELGDSALYLCASSLQGTTGEKLFFGSGTQLSVL.

Of note for this clone: A junction boundary mismatches the germline segment, possibly from a read error. The gene calls are TRBV19 and TRBJ1-5, with D possibly TRBD1 on 5 matching bases. The CDR3 length is 14 residues. Germline CDR1 and CDR2: LNHDA and SQIVND (reference sequence). This chain's CDR3 is CASTTGRDGQPQHF. CDR3 nucleotides: TGTGCGAGTACCACGGGCAGGGATGGCCAGCCCCAGCATTTT.

CDR3 loop: CASSLARGGGAYEQYF. DNA for the CDR3: TGTGCCAGCAGCTTAGCGCGGGGCGGGGGGGCCTACGAGCAGTACTTC. The V gene is TRBV7-6, the J gene TRBJ2-7; 9 positions agree with TRBD2. Germline-derived CDR1 and CDR2 are SGHVS and FNYEAQ. This CDR3 is 16 amino acids long. The V segment lost 0 bases and the J segment 2 bases; nucleotides outside the gene matches: 5.

J is TRBJ1-6 and V is TRBV25-1, with TRBD1 identical over 7 bases. Losses at the gene ends were 2 bases for V and 8 bases for J; bases not matched to a gene: 3. This CDR3 spans 14 amino acids. The germline V gene has CDR1 MGHDK and CDR2 SYGVNS. CDR3 nucleotides: TGTGCCAGCAGTGAAGACAGGGATTATTCACCCCTCCACTTT. Translated, it gives CASSEDRDYSPLHF.

This clone occurred once. The rearrangement uses TRBV7-8 and TRBJ2-5, with D perhaps TRBD1 (5 bases). The V end lost 3 bases, the J end lost 4 bases, and 15 bases lay between the germline ends. The CDR3 length is 15 residues. Germline CDR1 reads SGHVS; CDR2 reads FQNEAQ. CDR3 loop: CASSFKARVAETQYF. Here the CDR3 DNA reads TGTGCCAGCAGCTTCAAGGCCAGGGTGGCAGAGACCCAGTACTTC.

V and J are TRBV7-6 and TRBJ2-7; no definite D call. The length of the CDR3 is 14 residues. V lost 5 bases, J lost 1 base, and 12 bases lay in between. Looked up from germline, CDR1 is SGHVS and CDR2 is FNYEAQ. This CDR3 is CASSTDIASYEQYF. The CDR3 bases are TGTGCCAGCAGCACAGACATAGCTTCCTACGAGCAGTACTTC.

The chain recombines TRBV19 with TRBJ1-4, with D hard to call. The germline V and J ends were trimmed by 6 bases and 12 bases, with 11 bases remaining between them. CDR3 size: 11 residues. In germline, CDR1 is LNHDA, CDR2 SQIVND (reference sequence). CDR3 DNA sequence: TGTGCCAGTAGGTATAACAGCGAACTGTTTTTT. Amino acid sequence: CASRYNSELFF.

The V gene is TRBV5-1, the J gene TRBJ2-2; the D is unclear. The germline CDR1 and CDR2 sequences are SGHRS and YFSETQ. The V end lost 0 bases, the J end lost 4 bases, and 13 bases lay between the germline ends. The CDR3 is made up of 16 amino acids. This CDR3 is CASSLDTSLTTGELFF. CDR3 nucleotide sequence: TGCGCCAGCAGCTTGGATACCTCCCTGACCACCGGGGAGCTGTTTTTT.

The table lists this clone with a count of one. V gene TRBV29-1 combines with J gene TRBJ2-5; tentative D call: TRBD2 (5 bases). CDR1 is SQVTM, CDR2 ANQGSEA, per germline. The CDR3 contains 13 residues. The V end lost 0 bases, the J end lost 11 bases, and 16 bases lay between the germline ends. This CDR3 is CSVEDGTRPGQYF. CDR3 sequence (DNA): TGCAGCGTTGAAGACGGAACGCGGCCGGGGCAGTACTTC. Complete variable domain (other parts from reference TRBV29-1 and TRBJ2-5): SAVISQKPSRDICQRGTSLTIQCQVDSQVTMMFWYRQQPGQSLTLIATANQGSEATYESGFVIDKFPISRPNLTFSTLTVSNMSPEDSSIYLCSVEDGTRPGQYFGPGTRLLVL.

The chain couples TRBV5-5 to TRBJ2-7; 8 bases align to TRBD2. The germline V gene has CDR1 SGHKS and CDR2 YYEKEE (reference sequence). This CDR3 region has 15 residues. J gave up 0 bases and V 2 bases, and 4 bases lay outside the gene matches. CDR3 DNA sequence: TGTGCCAGCAGCTTTCGGGGGACTAGCTCCTACGAGCAGTACTTC. Protein product: CASSFRGTSSYEQYF. The whole variable domain, filled in from reference TRBV5-5 and TRBJ2-7, reads DAGVTQSPTHLIKTRGQQVTLRCSPISGHKSVSWYQQVLGQGPQFIFQYYEKEERGRGNFPDRFSARQFPNYSSELNVNALLLGDSALYLCASSFRGTSSYEQYFGPGTRLTVT.